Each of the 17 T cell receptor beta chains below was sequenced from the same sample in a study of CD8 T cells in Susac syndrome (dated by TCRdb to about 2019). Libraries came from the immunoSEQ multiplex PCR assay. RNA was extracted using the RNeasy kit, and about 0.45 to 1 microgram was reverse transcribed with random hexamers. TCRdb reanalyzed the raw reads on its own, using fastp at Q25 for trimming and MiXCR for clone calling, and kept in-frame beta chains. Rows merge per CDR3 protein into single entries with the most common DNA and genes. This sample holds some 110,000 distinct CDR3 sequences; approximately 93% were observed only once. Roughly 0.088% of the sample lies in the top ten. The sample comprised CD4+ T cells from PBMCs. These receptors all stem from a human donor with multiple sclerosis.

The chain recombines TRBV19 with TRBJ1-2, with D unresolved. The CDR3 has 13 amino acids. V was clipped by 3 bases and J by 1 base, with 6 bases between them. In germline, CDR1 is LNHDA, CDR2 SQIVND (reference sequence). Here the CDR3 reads CASSIGVNYGYTF. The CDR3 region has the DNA TGTGCCAGTAGTATCGGGGTTAACTATGGCTACACCTTC. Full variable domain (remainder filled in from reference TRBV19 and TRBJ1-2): DGGITQSPKYLFRKEGQNVTLSCEQNLNHDAMYWYRQDPGQGLRLIYYSQIVNDFQKGDIAEGYSVSREKKESFPLTVTSAQKNPTAFYLCASSIGVNYGYTFGSGTRLTVV.

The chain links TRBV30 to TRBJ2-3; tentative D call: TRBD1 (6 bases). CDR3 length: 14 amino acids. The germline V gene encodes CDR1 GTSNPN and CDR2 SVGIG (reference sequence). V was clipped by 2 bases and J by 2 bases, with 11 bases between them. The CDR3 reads CAWSKDRNTDTQYF. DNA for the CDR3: TGTGCCTGGAGTAAGGACAGAAACACAGATACGCAGTATTTT.

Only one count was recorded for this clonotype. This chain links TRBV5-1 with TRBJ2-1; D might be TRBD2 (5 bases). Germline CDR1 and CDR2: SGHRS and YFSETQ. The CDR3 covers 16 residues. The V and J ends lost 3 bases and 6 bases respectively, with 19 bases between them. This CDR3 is CASSSKRGHKSNEQFF. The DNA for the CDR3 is TGCGCCAGCAGCTCCAAACGAGGGCATAAGAGCAATGAGCAGTTCTTC.

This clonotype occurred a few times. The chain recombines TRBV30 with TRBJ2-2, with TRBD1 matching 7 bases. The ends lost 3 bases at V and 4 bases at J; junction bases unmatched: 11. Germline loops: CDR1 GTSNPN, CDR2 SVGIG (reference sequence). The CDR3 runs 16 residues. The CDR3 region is CAWRSFGRGFTGELFF. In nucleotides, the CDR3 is TGTGCCTGGAGGTCCTTCGGCAGGGGGTTCACCGGGGAGCTGTTTTTT.

CDR3 residues: CASRGDSNQPQHF. The CDR3 DNA is TGTGCCAGTCGAGGGGATAGCAATCAGCCCCAGCATTTT. The genes are TRBV6-5 and TRBJ1-5; D possibly corresponds to TRBD1 (5 bases). Germline values: CDR1 MNHEY, CDR2 SVGAGI. V was pared by 9 bases and J by 0 bases, with 9 bases between. The CDR3 totals 13 residues.

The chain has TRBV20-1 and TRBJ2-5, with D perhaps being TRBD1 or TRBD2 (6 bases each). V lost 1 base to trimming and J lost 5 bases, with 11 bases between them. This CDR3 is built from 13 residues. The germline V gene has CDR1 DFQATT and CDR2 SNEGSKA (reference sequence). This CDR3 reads CSARVGGLETQYF. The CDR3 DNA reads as TGCAGTGCTAGAGTGGGGGGCCTTGAGACCCAGTACTTC.

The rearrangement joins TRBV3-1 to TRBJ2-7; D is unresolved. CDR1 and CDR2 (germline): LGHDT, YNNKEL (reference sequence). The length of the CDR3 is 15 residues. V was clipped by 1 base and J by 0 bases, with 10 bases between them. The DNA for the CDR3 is TGTGCCAGCAGCCAAGTCGGCTCGGTCTCCTACGAGCAGTACTTC. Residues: CASSQVGSVSYEQYF.

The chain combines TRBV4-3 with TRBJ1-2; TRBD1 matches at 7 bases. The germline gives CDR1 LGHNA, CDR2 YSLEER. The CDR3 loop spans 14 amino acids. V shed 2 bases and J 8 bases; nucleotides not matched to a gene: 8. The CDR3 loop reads CASSQSREGAGYTF. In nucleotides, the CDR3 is TGCGCCAGCAGCCAATCCCGTGAGGGGGCGGGCTACACCTTC.

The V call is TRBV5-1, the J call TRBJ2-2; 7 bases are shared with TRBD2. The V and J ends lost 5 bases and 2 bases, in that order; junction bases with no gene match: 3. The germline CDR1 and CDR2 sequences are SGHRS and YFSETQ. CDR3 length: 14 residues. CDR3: CASSLAGNTGELFF. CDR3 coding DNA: TGCGCCAGCAGTTTAGCGGGTAACACCGGGGAGCTGTTTTTT.

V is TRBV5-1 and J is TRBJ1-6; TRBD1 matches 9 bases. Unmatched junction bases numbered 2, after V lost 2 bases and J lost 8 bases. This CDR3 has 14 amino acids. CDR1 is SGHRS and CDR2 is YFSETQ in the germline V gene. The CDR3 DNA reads TGCGCCAGCAGCTTCGGGGACAGGGATTCACCCCTCCACTTT. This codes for CASSFGDRDSPLHF. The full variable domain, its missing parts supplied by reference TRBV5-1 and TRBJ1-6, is KAGVTQTPRYLIKTRGQQVTLSCSPISGHRSVSWYQQTPGQGLQFLFEYFSETQRNKGNFPGRFSGRQFSNSRSEMNVSTLELGDSALYLCASSFGDRDSPLHFGNGTRLTVT.

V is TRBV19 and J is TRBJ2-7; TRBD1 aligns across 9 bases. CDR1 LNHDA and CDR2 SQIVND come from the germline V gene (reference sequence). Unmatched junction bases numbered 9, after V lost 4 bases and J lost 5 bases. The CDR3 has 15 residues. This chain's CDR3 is CASSRAGTGIHEQYF. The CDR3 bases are TGTGCCAGTAGTAGGGCCGGGACAGGGATCCACGAGCAGTACTTC.

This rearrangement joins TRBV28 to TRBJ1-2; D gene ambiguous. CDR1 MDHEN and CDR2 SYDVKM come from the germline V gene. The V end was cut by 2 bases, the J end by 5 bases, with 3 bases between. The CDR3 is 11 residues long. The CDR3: CASSLNYGYTF. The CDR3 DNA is TGTGCCAGCAGTTTAAATTATGGCTACACCTTC.

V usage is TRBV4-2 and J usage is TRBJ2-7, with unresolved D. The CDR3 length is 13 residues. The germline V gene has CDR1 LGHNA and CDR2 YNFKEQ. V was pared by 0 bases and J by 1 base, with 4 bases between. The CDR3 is CASSQDVSYEQYF. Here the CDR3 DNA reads TGTGCCAGCAGCCAAGACGTATCCTACGAGCAGTACTTC.

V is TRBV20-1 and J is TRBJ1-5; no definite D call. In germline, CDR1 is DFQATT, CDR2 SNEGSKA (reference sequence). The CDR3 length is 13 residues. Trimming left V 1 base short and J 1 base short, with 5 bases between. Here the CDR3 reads CSARGESNQPQHF. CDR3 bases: TGCAGTGCTAGAGGGGAGAGCAATCAGCCCCAGCATTTT.

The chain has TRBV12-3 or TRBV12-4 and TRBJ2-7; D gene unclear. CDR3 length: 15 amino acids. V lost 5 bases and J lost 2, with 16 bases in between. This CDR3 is CASSLRHTVTYEQYF. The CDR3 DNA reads TGTGCCAGCAGTCTACGACACACCGTTACCTACGAGCAGTACTTC.

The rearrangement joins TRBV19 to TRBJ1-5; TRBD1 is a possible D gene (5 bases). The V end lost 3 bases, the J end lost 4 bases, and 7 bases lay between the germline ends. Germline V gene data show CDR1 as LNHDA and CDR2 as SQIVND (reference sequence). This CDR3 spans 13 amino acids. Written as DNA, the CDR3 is TGTGCCAGTAGTATGACAGTAAATCAGCCCCAGCATTTT. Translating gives CASSMTVNQPQHF.

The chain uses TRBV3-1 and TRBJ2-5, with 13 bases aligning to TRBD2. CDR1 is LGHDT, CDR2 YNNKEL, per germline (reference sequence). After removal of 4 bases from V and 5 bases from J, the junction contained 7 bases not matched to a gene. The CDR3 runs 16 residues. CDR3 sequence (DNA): TGTGCCAGCAGCCCAACACTAGCGGGGGGGCGGGAGACCCAGTACTTC. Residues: CASSPTLAGGRETQYF.